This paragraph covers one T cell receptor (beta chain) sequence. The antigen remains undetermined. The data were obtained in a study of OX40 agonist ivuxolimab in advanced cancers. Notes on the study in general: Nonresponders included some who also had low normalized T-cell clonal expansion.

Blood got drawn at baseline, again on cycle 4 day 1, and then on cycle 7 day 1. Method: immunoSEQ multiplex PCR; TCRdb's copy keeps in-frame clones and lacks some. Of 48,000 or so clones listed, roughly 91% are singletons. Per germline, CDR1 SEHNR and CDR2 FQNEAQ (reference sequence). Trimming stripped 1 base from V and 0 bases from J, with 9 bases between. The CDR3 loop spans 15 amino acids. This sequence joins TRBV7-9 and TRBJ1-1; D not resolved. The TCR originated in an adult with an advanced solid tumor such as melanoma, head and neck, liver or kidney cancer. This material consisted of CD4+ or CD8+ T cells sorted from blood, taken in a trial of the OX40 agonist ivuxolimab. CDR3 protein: CASSLVTGMNTEAFF. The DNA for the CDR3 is TGTGCCAGCAGCTTAGTGACGGGAATGAACACTGAAGCTTTCTTT.